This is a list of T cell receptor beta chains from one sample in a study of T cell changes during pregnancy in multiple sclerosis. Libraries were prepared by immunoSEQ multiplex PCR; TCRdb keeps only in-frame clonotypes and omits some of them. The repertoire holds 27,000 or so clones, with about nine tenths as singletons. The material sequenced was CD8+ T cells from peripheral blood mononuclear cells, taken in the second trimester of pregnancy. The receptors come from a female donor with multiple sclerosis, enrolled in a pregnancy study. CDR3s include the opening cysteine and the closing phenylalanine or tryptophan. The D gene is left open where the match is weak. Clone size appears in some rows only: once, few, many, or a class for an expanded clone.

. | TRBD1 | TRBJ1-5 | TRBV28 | TGTGCCAGCAGTACCGGGACAGTCAGCAATCAGCCCCAGCATTTT | CASSTGTVSNQPQHF
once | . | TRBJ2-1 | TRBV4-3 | TGCGCCAGCAGCCAAGCTCCGTACAATGAGCAGTTCTTC | CASSQAPYNEQFF
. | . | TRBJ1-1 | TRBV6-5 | TGTGCCAGCAGTTACGGGGGGGTAGACACTGAAGCTTTCTTT | CASSYGGVDTEAFF
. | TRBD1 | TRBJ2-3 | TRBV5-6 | TGTGCCAGCAGCGCGTGGGACAGGGGGCTCACAGATACGCAGTATTTT | CASSAWDRGLTDTQYF
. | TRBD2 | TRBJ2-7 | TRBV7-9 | TGTGCCAGCAGCTTAGCACGGGGGGTCAGGGCTTACGAGCAGTACTTC | CASSLARGVRAYEQYF
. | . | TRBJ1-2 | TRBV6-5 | TGTGCCAGTTTTTCACCGGGAGTGGGTCTTGGCTACACCTTC | CASFSPGVGLGYTF
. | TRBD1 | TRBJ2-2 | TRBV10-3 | TGTGCCGCCCGCGCAGGGGGAAACACCGGGGAGCTGTTTTTT | CAARAGGNTGELFF
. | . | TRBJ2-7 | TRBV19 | TGTGCCAGTAGTATTTCCGCGGACGGACTCTACGAGCAGTACTTC | CASSISADGLYEQYF
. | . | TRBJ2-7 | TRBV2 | TGTGCCAGCAGTGAGTGGGGACACCCCTACGAGCAGTACTTC | CASSEWGHPYEQYF
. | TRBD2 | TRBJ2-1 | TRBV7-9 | TGTGCCAGCAGCTCACCTGGACTAGCGGGGGGCGTCTCCTACAATGAGCAGTTCTTC | CASSSPGLAGGVSYNEQFF
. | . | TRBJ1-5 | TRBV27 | TGTGCCAGCAGTCCAACCCTAACCTATCAGCCCCAGCATTTT | CASSPTLTYQPQHF
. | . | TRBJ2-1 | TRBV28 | TGTGCCAGCGGCAACAATGAGCAGTTCTTC | CASGNNEQFF
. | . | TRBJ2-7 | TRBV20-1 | TGCAGTGCCCGTCGGGGATACGAGCAGTACTTC | CSARRGYEQYF
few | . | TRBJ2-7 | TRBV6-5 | TGTGCCAGCAGTTACGGACATAACTACGAGCAGTACTTC | CASSYGHNYEQYF
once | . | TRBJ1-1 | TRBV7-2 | TGTGCCAGCAGCTGGACACCACAGGCTTACACTGAAGCTTTCTTT | CASSWTPQAYTEAFF
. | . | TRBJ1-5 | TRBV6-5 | TGTGCCAGCAGTTATGTGGGGAGGGATCAGCCCCAGCATTTT | CASSYVGRDQPQHF
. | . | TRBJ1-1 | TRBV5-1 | TGCGCCAGCAGCTTGTTGACAGCGAACACTGAAGCTTTCTTT | CASSLLTANTEAFF
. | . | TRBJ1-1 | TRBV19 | TGTGCCAGTAGTACAATCAACAGGGAGAACACTGAAGCTTTCTTT | CASSTINRENTEAFF
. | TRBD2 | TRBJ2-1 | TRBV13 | TGTGCCAGCAGCTTGGGAGGGGAGCAGTTCTTC | CASSLGGEQFF
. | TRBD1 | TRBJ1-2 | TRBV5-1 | TGCGCCAGCAGCTTGTCAGGCAGGGGGCAAAAGGGCTACACCTTC | CASSLSGRGQKGYTF
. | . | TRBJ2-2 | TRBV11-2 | TGTGCCGGTTCAGATGTCACCGGGGAGCTGTTTTTT | CAGSDVTGELFF
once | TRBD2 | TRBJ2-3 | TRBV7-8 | TGTGCCAGCAGCTTAGATGAGCGGGGGGACCCTAGCACAGATACGCAGTATTTT | CASSLDERGDPSTDTQYF
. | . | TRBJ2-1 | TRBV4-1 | TGCGCCAGCAGCCAAGATGGCAGTGGGCTGTACAATGAGCAGTTCTTC | CASSQDGSGLYNEQFF
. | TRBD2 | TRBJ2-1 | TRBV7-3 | TGTGCCAGCAGCTCTCGGCGGGGGGCCTCCTACAATGAGCAGTTCTTC | CASSSRRGASYNEQFF